The source of this TCR beta chain is a study of patients and donors after allogeneic stem cell transplantation (dated by TCRdb to 2019 to 2021). V ends up 3 bases short and J 3 bases short, with an unmatched junction base count of 5. Its CDR3 holds 14 amino acids, cysteine through phenylalanine. Only CDR3 DNA remains: 42 bases, in frame from the first base. CDR1 and CDR2 are drawn from the germline V gene: SGHRS, YFSETQ. This clonotype was recorded a few times. The antigen it recognizes is unknown. Base qualities were left out, and no much larger clone turns up one base away. The method behind the library was RT-PCR. The sequencing machine was a NextSeq 550. Using fastp trimming at Q25 and MiXCR clonotype assembly, TCRdb reanalyzed the public sequencing data and kept in-frame beta chains. Every entry covers one CDR3 protein and lists the most common genes and DNA from its rows. For this sample there are about 960,000 distinct CDR3 sequences; over 15% appear just once. The ten largest clones capture 5.5% to 6.5% of the sample.

The material sequenced was blood, either unsorted or a sorted T cell fraction (not recorded which). The V and J segments used are TRBV5-1 and TRBJ2-5; 7 junctional bases match TRBD1. The clonotype originates from a human donor who was either an allogeneic HSCT recipient or a stem cell or donor lymphocyte infusion donor (not recorded which). It is not recorded whose cells these are; they may come from a transplant donor. In nucleotides, the sequence is TGCGCCAGCAGCTCGGGACAGCTTAAAGAGACCCAGTACTTC. Translated, it reads CASSSGQLKETQYF. This CDR3, with the reference TRBV5-1 and TRBJ2-5 proteins standing in past its ends, gives the full variable domain KAGVTQTPRYLIKTRGQQVTLSCSPISGHRSVSWYQQTPGQGLQFLFEYFSETQRNKGNFPGRFSGRQFSNSRSEMNVSTLELGDSALYLCASSSGQLKETQYFGPGTRLLVL.